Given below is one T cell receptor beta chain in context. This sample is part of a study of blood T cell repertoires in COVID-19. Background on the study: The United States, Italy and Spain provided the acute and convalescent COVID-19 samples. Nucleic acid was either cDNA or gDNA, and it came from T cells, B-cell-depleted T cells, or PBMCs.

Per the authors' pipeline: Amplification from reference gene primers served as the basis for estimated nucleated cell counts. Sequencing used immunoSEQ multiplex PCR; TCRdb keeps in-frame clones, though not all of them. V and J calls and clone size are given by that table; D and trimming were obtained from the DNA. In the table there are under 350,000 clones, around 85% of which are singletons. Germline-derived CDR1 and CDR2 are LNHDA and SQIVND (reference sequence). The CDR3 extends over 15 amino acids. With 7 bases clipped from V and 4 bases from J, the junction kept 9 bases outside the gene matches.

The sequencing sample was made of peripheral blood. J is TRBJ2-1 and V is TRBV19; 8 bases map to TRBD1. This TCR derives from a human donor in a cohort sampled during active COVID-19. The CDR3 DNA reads TGTGCCAGTACCAGACAGGGGATGGAATACAATGAGCAGTTCTTC. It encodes CASTRQGMEYNEQFF.